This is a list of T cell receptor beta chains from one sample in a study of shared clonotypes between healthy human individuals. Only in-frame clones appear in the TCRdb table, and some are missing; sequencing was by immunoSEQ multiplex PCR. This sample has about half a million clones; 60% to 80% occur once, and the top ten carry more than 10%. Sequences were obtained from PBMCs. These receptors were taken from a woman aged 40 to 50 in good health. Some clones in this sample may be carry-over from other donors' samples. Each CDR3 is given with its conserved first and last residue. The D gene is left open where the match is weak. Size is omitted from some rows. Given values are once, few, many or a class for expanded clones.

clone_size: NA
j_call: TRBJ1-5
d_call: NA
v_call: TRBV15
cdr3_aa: CATSSEPGDQPQHF
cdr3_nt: TGTGCCACCAGCAGTGAGCCAGGGGATCAGCCCCAGCATTTT

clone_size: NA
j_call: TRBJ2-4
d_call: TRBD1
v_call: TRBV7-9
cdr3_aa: CASSDRAQIAKNIQYF
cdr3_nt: TGTGCCAGCTCGGACAGGGCACAGATAGCCAAAAACATTCAGTACTTC

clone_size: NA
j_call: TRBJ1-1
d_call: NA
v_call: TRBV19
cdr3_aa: CASSISGDTEAFF
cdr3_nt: TGTGCCAGTAGTATCTCGGGGGACACTGAAGCTTTCTTT

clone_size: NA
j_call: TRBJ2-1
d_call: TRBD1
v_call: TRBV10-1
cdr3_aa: CASSRTGFLHEQFF
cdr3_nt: TGCGCCAGCAGCAGGACAGGGTTCCTTCATGAGCAGTTCTTC

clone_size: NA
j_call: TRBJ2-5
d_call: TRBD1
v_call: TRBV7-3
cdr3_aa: CASSLLADEPGQGYF
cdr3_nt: TGTGCCAGCAGCCTACTTGCGGATGAACCGGGACAGGGGTACTTC

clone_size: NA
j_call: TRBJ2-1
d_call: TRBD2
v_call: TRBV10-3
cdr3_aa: CATVKGTSVGNEQFF
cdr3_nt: TGTGCCACCGTAAAAGGGACTAGCGTCGGGAATGAGCAGTTCTTC

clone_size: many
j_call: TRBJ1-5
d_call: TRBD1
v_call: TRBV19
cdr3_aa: CASSNPTGASGQPQHF
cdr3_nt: TGTGCCAGTAGCAATCCTACAGGGGCCAGCGGTCAGCCCCAGCATTTT

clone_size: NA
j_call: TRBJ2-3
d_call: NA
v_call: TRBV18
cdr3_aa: CASSPRIGDTQYF
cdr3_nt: TGTGCCAGCTCACCACGGATAGGAGATACGCAGTATTTT

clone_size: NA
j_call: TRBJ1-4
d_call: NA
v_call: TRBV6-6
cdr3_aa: CASSMGQTNEKLFF
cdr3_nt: TGTGCCAGCTCTATGGGGCAGACTAATGAAAAACTGTTTTTT

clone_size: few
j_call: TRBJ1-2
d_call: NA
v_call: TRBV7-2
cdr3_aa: CASSLLGVRYGYTF
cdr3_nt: TGTGCCAGCAGCTTACTGGGTGTAAGGTACGGCTACACCTTC

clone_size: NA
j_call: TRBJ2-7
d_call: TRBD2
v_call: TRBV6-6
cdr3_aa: CASSSLAGGPNEQYF
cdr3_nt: TGTGCCAGCAGTTCTCTAGCGGGAGGGCCTAACGAGCAGTACTTC

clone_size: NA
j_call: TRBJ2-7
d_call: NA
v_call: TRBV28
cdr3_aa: CASSLSSRGWDEQYF
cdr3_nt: TGTGCCAGCAGTTTATCAAGCAGGGGTTGGGACGAGCAGTACTTC

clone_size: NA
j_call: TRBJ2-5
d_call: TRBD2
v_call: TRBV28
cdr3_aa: CASSSHKIAGGLRETQYF
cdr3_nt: TGTGCCAGCAGTTCCCATAAAATAGCGGGAGGTCTAAGAGAGACCCAGTACTTC

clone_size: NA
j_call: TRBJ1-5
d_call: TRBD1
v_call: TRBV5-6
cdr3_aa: CASSTQGAGNQPQHF
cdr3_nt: TGTGCCAGCAGCACACAGGGGGCTGGTAATCAGCCCCAGCATTTT

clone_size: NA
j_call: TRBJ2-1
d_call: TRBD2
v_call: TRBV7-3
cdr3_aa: CASSLNGLAESYNEQFF
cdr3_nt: TGTGCCAGCAGCTTAAACGGGCTAGCGGAGTCCTACAATGAGCAGTTCTTC

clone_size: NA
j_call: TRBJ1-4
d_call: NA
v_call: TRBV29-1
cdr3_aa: CSASQTRDEKLFF
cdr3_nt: TGCAGCGCTTCTCAGACTCGGGATGAAAAACTGTTTTTT

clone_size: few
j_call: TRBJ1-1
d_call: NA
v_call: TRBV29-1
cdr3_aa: CSVRTVDGTEAFF
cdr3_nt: TGCAGCGTAAGGACAGTGGATGGTACTGAAGCTTTCTTT

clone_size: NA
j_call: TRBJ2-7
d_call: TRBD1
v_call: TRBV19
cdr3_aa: CASRPGQGAYEQYF
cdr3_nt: TGTGCCAGTAGACCGGGACAGGGGGCCTACGAGCAGTACTTC

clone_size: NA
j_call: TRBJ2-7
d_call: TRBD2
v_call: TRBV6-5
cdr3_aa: CASSPIAGVGNEQYF
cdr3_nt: TGTGCCAGCAGTCCCATAGCGGGAGTTGGCAACGAGCAGTACTTC

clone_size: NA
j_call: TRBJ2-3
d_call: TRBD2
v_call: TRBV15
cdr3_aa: CATSRATSSYSTDTQYF
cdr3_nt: TGTGCCACCAGCAGAGCGACTAGCTCATACAGCACAGATACGCAGTATTTT

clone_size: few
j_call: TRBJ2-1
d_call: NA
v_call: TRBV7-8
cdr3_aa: CASSFLGGQRNEQFF
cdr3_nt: TGTGCCAGCAGCTTTTTGGGGGGACAGCGTAATGAGCAGTTCTTC

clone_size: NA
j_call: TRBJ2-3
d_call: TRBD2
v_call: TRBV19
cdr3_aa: CASTSLAGGSTDTQYF
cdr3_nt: TGTGCTTCCACTTCCTTAGCGGGTGGAAGCACAGATACGCAGTATTTT

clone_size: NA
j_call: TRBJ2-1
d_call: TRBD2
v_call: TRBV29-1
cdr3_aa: CSVEVVRTSVVNEQFF
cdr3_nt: TGCAGCGTTGAAGTCGTCCGGACTAGCGTGGTAAATGAGCAGTTCTTC

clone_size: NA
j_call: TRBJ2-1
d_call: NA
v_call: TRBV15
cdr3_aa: CATRPSLARGYNEQFF
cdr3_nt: TGTGCCACCAGACCCTCTCTAGCGAGAGGCTACAATGAGCAGTTCTTC

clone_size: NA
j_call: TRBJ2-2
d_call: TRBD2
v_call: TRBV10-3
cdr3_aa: CAISEVSAGGFGELFF
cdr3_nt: TGTGCCATCAGTGAGGTGTCGGCGGGAGGTTTCGGGGAGCTGTTTTTT

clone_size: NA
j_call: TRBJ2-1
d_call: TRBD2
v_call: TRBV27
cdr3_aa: CASCQRGYNEQFF
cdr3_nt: TGTGCCAGCTGCCAGCGGGGCTACAATGAGCAGTTCTTC

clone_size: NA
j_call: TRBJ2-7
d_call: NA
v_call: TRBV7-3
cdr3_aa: CASSHGPGGAGNEQYF
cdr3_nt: TGTGCCAGCAGCCACGGCCCGGGTGGAGCCGGCAACGAGCAGTACTTC

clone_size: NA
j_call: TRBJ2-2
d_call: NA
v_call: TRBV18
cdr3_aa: CASSPPVGELFF
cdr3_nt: TGTGCCAGCTCACCACCGGTCGGGGAGCTGTTTTTT